What follows are 26 T cell receptor beta chains derived from one specimen sequenced in a study of CD8+CD57+ T cells in acquired aplastic anemia. Genomic DNA constituted the template upon which TCR beta VDJ and CDR3 profiling was performed. From the reads, TCRdb called clonotypes with MiXCR, one entry per CDR3 protein. Here the sample spans around 200,000 distinct CDR3 sequences, over 60% being singletons. The sequenced sample was sorted CD4+, CD8+, or CD8+CD57+ T cells (not recorded which) from PBMCs. The receptor source for this set is a human donor in good health.

This clonotype appeared a single time. This chain uses TRBV12-5 with TRBJ2-4, with D maybe TRBD1 (5 bases). CDR1 is LGHNT and CDR2 is FRNRAP in the germline V gene. This CDR3 region has 13 residues. The chain's CDR3 is CASAPGLFRVQYF. The CDR3 DNA reads TGTGCCAGCGCCCCCGGGCTATTCAGGGTTCAGTACTTC.

This clonotype was counted only a few times. The chain carries TRBV20-1 and TRBJ1-6, with 7 nucleotides matching TRBD1. The CDR3 extends over 13 amino acids. V dropped 1 base and J dropped 9; count of bases not matched to a gene: 3. Germline CDR1 and CDR2: DFQATT and SNEGSKA (reference sequence). This chain's CDR3 is CSARGQGGSPLHF. The CDR3 DNA is TGCAGTGCTAGAGGACAGGGAGGTTCACCCCTCCACTTT.

About this clonotype: A much larger clone is a single base away; this may be a read error. V gene TRBV9 combines with J gene TRBJ2-1, with D maybe TRBD2 (5 bases). V lost 0 bases and J 7 bases, leaving 17 bases between the germline ends. Germline V gene sequence: CDR1 SGDLS, CDR2 YYNGEE. The CDR3 length is 16 residues. The CDR3 loop reads CASSVAWASRQNEQFF. Written as DNA, the CDR3 is TGTGCCAGCAGCGTAGCTTGGGCTAGCAGGCAAAATGAGCAGTTCTTC. The whole variable domain, remainder taken from reference TRBV9 and TRBJ2-1, is DSGVTQTPKHLITATGQRVTLRCSPRSGDLSVYWYQQSLDQGLQFLIQYYNGEERAKGNILERFSAQQFPDLHSELNLSSLELGDSALYFCASSVAWASRQNEQFFGPGTRLTVL.

This clonotype came up a few times. This chain links TRBV20-1 with TRBJ1-1; D is unclear. Per germline, CDR1 DFQATT and CDR2 SNEGSKA (reference sequence). V was shortened by 1 base and J by 1 base, with 7 bases between the two germline ends. The CDR3 has 13 amino acids. The CDR3, as DNA: TGCAGTGCTAGAGTTCGGGGGAACACTGAAGCTTTCTTT. Its protein product is CSARVRGNTEAFF.

This clonotype was detected many times. This rearrangement joins TRBV7-6 to TRBJ2-7; possibly TRBD2 for D (5 bases). The CDR3 extends over 14 amino acids. V dropped 2 bases and J dropped 6 bases, with 14 bases sitting between them. CDR1 and CDR2 (germline): SGHVS, FNYEAQ. The CDR3 DNA reads as TGTGCCAGCAGCTTATCGCCCGAGGGTGTCGAGCAGTACTTC. Protein: CASSLSPEGVEQYF.

The V gene is TRBV7-8, the J gene TRBJ1-2, with D unresolved. The CDR3 has 11 residues. CDR1 and CDR2 (germline): SGHVS, FQNEAQ. With 6 bases removed from V and 10 bases from J, the gap between germline ends came to 12 bases. CDR3 nucleotides: TGTGCCAGCAGTGAAATTGGTGACTACACCTTC. The encoded protein is CASSEIGDYTF.

The J gene is TRBJ2-1, the V gene TRBV7-3; 9 nucleotides line up with TRBD1. Trimming removed 3 bases from V and 3 bases from J; junction bases left unmatched: 3. The CDR3 is 15 residues long. Germline loops: CDR1 SGHTA, CDR2 FQGTGA. CDR3 amino acids: CASSLGQGYYNEQFF. The CDR3 DNA reads TGTGCCAGCAGCTTGGGACAGGGATACTACAATGAGCAGTTCTTC.

The chain carries TRBV7-9 and TRBJ2-7, with D perhaps matching TRBD1 or TRBD2 (6 bases each). V lost 10 bases to trimming and J lost 3 bases, with 25 bases between them. The CDR3 runs to 16 residues. Germline CDR1 reads SEHNR; CDR2 reads FQNEAQ (reference sequence). This chain's CDR3 is CATEGGTRVIVYEQYF. The CDR3 nucleotides read TGTGCCACCGAAGGGGGGACCAGGGTGATAGTCTACGAGCAGTACTTC.

A single count supports this clonotype. The chain is built from TRBV29-1 and TRBJ2-5; D uncertain. Germline-derived CDR1 and CDR2 are SQVTM and ANQGSEA. Trimming took 6 bases from V and 5 from J, leaving 7 bases between them. The CDR3 has 10 amino acids. This chain's CDR3 is CSVRWETQYF. The CDR3 DNA is TGCAGCGTACGGTGGGAGACCCAGTACTTC.

This clonotype was observed at least ten times. The genes are TRBV12-3 or TRBV12-4 and TRBJ2-1; D is possibly TRBD1 (6 bases). The V and J ends lost 5 bases and 0 bases respectively, with 11 bases between them. The CDR3 extends over 15 amino acids. The CDR3 DNA follows: TGTGCCAGCAGTCCGGGACAAGGCTCCTACAATGAGCAGTTCTTC. This translates into CASSPGQGSYNEQFF.

This rearrangement joins TRBV7-6 to TRBJ2-7, with a possible D match to TRBD1 (6 bases). The CDR3 consists of 17 residues. V was shortened by 2 bases and J by 2 bases, with 19 bases between the two germline ends. Germline lookup yields CDR1 SGHVS and CDR2 FNYEAQ. The CDR3 DNA reads as TGTGCCAGCAGCTTATCCTGTCCAGGGGAAAGGGCCTACGAGCAGTACTTC. Translation: CASSLSCPGERAYEQYF.

About this clonotype: An end of the junction differs from the germline gene, which may be a read error. The V and J genes are TRBV19 and TRBJ2-7, with 9 bases that match TRBD1. From germline, CDR1 is LNHDA and CDR2 SQIVND (reference sequence). The CDR3 has 13 amino acids. The DNA of the CDR3 is TGTGCCAGTAGGCTAACAGGGGGCTCTCAGCAGCACTTC. Translating it yields CASRLTGGSQQHF.

J is TRBJ1-1 and V is TRBV29-1; D gene uncertain. Germline lookup yields CDR1 SQVTM and CDR2 ANQGSEA. The CDR3 totals 13 residues. Deletions cut 4 bases from V and 1 base from J, with 10 bases between. The CDR3 DNA is TGCAGCGTTGGATTCCGTCAGAACACTGAAGCTTTCTTT. Its protein product is CSVGFRQNTEAFF.

This chain joins TRBV7-2 and TRBJ2-5, with a weak D call TRBD1 (6 bases). Germline assignment: CDR1 SGHTA and CDR2 FQGNSA. V was pared by 5 bases and J by 4 bases, with 14 bases between. The CDR3 is made up of 14 amino acids. The CDR3 is CASSVSRGAETQYF. The CDR3 region has the DNA TGTGCCAGCAGCGTCTCCAGGGGAGCAGAGACCCAGTACTTC.

This clonotype was counted only a few times. The chain is built from TRBV7-8 and TRBJ1-6; 7 bases are shared with TRBD1. Unmatched junction bases numbered 6, after V lost 3 bases and J lost 10 bases. The germline V gene has CDR1 SGHVS and CDR2 FQNEAQ. The CDR3 has 14 residues. The chain's CDR3 is CASSLTGQGSPLHF. The CDR3 nucleotides are TGTGCCAGCAGCTTGACAGGGCAAGGCTCACCCCTCCACTTT.

The chain combines TRBV7-9 with TRBJ2-7; 7 bases agree with TRBD1. Germline V gene data show CDR1 as SEHNR and CDR2 as FQNEAQ (reference sequence). The ends lost 5 bases at V and 2 bases at J; junction bases unmatched: 12. The CDR3 loop spans 16 amino acids. The CDR3 is CASSPRTGVVAYEQYF. CDR3 in DNA: TGTGCCAGCAGCCCGAGAACAGGGGTGGTCGCCTACGAGCAGTACTTC.

V is TRBV11-2 and J is TRBJ2-7, with D possibly being TRBD1 (6 bases). The CDR3 extends over 15 amino acids. Trimming stripped 2 bases from V and 0 bases from J, with 11 bases between. Germline V gene lookup returns CDR1 SGHAT and CDR2 FQNNGV. CDR3 loop: CASSLWGQLSYEQYF. The CDR3 nucleotides read TGTGCCAGCAGCTTATGGGGACAACTCTCCTACGAGCAGTACTTC.

Concerning this clonotype itself: An end of the junction differs from the germline gene, which may be a read error. The V and J genes are TRBV15 and TRBJ2-3; 10 bases are shared with TRBD1. The CDR3 length is 17 residues. The V gene's germline CDR1 is LNHNV and CDR2 YYDKDF (reference sequence). CDR3 sequence reads: CATSRERETGGTATQYF. The CDR3 nucleotides are TGTGCCACCAGCAGAGAGAGAGAGACAGGGGGCACAGCTACGCAGTATTTT.

Ten or more counts support this clonotype. The CDR3 DNA reads as TGCGCCAGCAGCCAGCGGGACGGCGCCTACGAGCAGTACTTC. Protein sequence: CASSQRDGAYEQYF. The chain links TRBV4-1 to TRBJ2-7; a possible D gene is TRBD2 (6 bases). The CDR3 runs 14 residues. The V gene lost 3 bases and the J gene lost 2 bases, with 11 bases spanning the gap. The germline CDR1 and CDR2 sequences are MGHRA and YSYEKL.

This chain links TRBV29-1 with TRBJ1-1, with 7 bases matching TRBD1. J lost 0 bases, V lost 7 bases, and 2 bases had no gene match. The CDR3 sequence is 12 residues long. Per germline, CDR1 SQVTM and CDR2 ANQGSEA. Written as DNA, the CDR3 is TGCAGCGCGGGACAGATGAACACTGAAGCTTTCTTT. As protein: CSAGQMNTEAFF.

This clonotype showed up many times. The chain joins TRBV11-2 to TRBJ2-7; D call uncertain. The CDR3 length is 13 residues. Trimming removed 1 base from V and 3 bases from J, with 7 bases in between. Germline CDR1 is SGHAT and CDR2 is FQNNGV. The CDR3 loop is CASSLGRVYEQYF. The CDR3 DNA reads TGTGCCAGCAGCTTAGGTCGGGTCTACGAGCAGTACTTC.

V is TRBV19 and J is TRBJ1-2, with 8 bases that match TRBD1. CDR3 length: 13 residues. The germline gives CDR1 LNHDA, CDR2 SQIVND (reference sequence). The J segment lost 7 bases and the V segment lost 5 bases, leaving 6 bases of the junction unmatched. CDR3 loop: CASSEQGEAGYTF. CDR3 nucleotides: TGTGCCAGTAGTGAACAGGGGGAAGCTGGCTACACCTTC.

The gene calls are TRBV12-3 or TRBV12-4 and TRBJ2-2; a weak D match, TRBD1 (5 bases). The V end lost 6 bases, the J end lost 4 bases, and 9 bases lay between the germline ends. CDR3 length: 13 amino acids. The CDR3 is CASSGHITGELFF. DNA for the CDR3: TGTGCCAGCAGCGGACATATCACCGGGGAGCTGTTTTTT.

The chain combines TRBV10-2 with TRBJ2-1; 8 nucleotides align to TRBD2. The CDR3 sequence is 13 residues long. The V segment lost 4 bases and the J segment 5 bases; nucleotides outside the gene matches: 1. Per germline, CDR1 WSHSY and CDR2 SAAADI. CDR3 sequence reads: CASSAGGHNEQFF. CDR3 bases: TGCGCCAGCAGTGCGGGGGGGCACAATGAGCAGTTCTTC.

V is TRBV9 and J is TRBJ2-3; D may be TRBD2 (6 bases). The V end was cut by 2 bases, the J end by 6 bases, with 13 bases between. Germline lookup yields CDR1 SGDLS and CDR2 YYNGEE. This CDR3 contains 14 residues. The CDR3 bases are TGTGCCAGCAGCGTCCTCGGCGGGGAGGATACGCAGTATTTT. Protein: CASSVLGGEDTQYF.

The gene calls are TRBV7-2 and TRBJ1-5; no clear D. Per the germline V gene, CDR1 is SGHTA and CDR2 is FQGNSA. This CDR3 spans 14 amino acids. Deletions cut 2 bases from V and 0 bases from J, with 5 bases between. This chain's CDR3 is CASSLMDSNQPQHF. The CDR3 nucleotides read TGTGCCAGCAGCTTAATGGATAGCAATCAGCCCCAGCATTTT.